Listed below are T cell receptor beta chains from one sample, sequenced in a study of shared clonotypes between healthy human individuals. Measured with immunoSEQ multiplex PCR; TCRdb has only the in-frame clones, and not every one. The repertoire consists of under 2,500,000 clones, with 90% to 96% occurring once and the leading ten covering over 0.1%. Specimen: naive CD4+ T cells sorted from blood. These receptors all stem from a man in his late teens or twenties in good health. Each CDR3 is given with its conserved first and last residue. The D gene is left open where the match is weak. Clone size is not always given. Where it is, it says once, few, many or a class for expanded clones.

NA	once	TRBV5-1	TRBJ2-3	CASSWSRGSDTQYF	TGCGCCAGCAGCTGGTCCAGGGGCTCAGATACGCAGTATTTT
TRBD2	NA	TRBV2	TRBJ2-7	CASSEARVLAGSEQYF	TGTGCCAGCAGTGAAGCGCGGGTACTAGCGGGATCCGAGCAGTACTTC
TRBD2	NA	TRBV27	TRBJ2-2	CASKPGTSGPGELFF	TGTGCCAGCAAGCCAGGGACTAGCGGGCCCGGGGAGCTGTTTTTT
NA	NA	TRBV10-2	TRBJ1-1	CASSKNGNTEAFF	TGCGCCAGCAGTAAAAATGGGAACACTGAAGCTTTCTTT
NA	NA	TRBV28	TRBJ1-1	CASSGPESPNTEAFF	TGTGCCAGCAGTGGCCCGGAAAGCCCAAACACTGAAGCTTTCTTT
NA	NA	TRBV9	TRBJ2-6	CASSLHGGASSGANVLTF	TGTGCCAGCAGTCTACATGGCGGGGCAAGCTCTGGGGCCAACGTCCTGACTTTC
TRBD1	NA	TRBV5-8	TRBJ1-6	CASSRQGRRRSYNSPLHF	TGTGCCAGCAGCCGACAGGGCAGAAGACGCTCCTATAATTCACCCCTCCACTTT
NA	NA	TRBV5-4	TRBJ1-6	CASSALNSPLHF	TGTGCCAGCAGCGCCCTTAATTCACCCCTCCACTTT
NA	few	TRBV6-1	TRBJ1-1	CASSALLDREAFF	TGTGCCAGCTCAGCGCTCCTAGACCGTGAAGCTTTCTTT
NA	NA	TRBV6-5	TRBJ2-7	CASSRSHNYEQYF	TGTGCCAGCAGCCGTTCTCACAACTACGAGCAGTACTTC
TRBD2	NA	TRBV4-3	TRBJ2-5	CASSQVSSGREGSETQYF	TGCGCCAGCAGCCAAGTTTCCAGCGGGAGAGAAGGATCGGAGACCCAGTACTTC
NA	NA	TRBV6-6	TRBJ1-3	CASSGTGNTIYF	TGTGCCAGCAGTGGGACAGGAAACACCATATATTTT
TRBD1	once	TRBV19	TRBJ1-1	CASKVGTGVDTEAFF	TGTGCCAGTAAGGTCGGAACAGGGGTAGACACTGAAGCTTTCTTT
NA	NA	TRBV7-9	TRBJ1-6	CASSLGGAPSNSPLHF	TGTGCCAGCAGCTTAGGAGGGGCACCTTCTAATTCACCCCTCCACTTT
NA	NA	TRBV6-6	TRBJ1-5	CASSYRESNQPQHF	TGTGCCAGCAGTTACAGGGAAAGCAATCAGCCCCAGCATTTT
NA	NA	TRBV6-5	TRBJ1-4	CASSSVGEKLFF	TGTGCCAGCAGCTCGGTGGGGGAAAAACTGTTTTTT
TRBD1	NA	TRBV5-1	TRBJ2-7	CASSLDRGIYEQYF	TGCGCCAGCAGCTTGGACAGGGGCATTTACGAGCAGTACTTC
NA	NA	TRBV11-2	TRBJ2-7	CASSSGGWEPYEQYF	TGTGCCAGCAGCTCCGGGGGTTGGGAGCCGTACGAGCAGTACTTC
NA	NA	TRBV2	TRBJ2-7	CASSERGSGNF	TGTGCCAGCAGTGAAAGGGGTAGCGGCAACTTC
TRBD1	NA	TRBV10-3	TRBJ1-2	CAIRRTGANYGYTF	TGTGCCATCAGAAGGACAGGGGCTAACTATGGCTACACCTTC
NA	once	TRBV18	TRBJ2-5	CASSPQGQETQYF	TGTGCCAGCTCCCCCCAAGGGCAAGAGACCCAGTACTTC
NA	NA	TRBV11-2	TRBJ2-7	CASSLVGHGVYEQYF	TGTGCCAGCAGCTTAGTGGGACATGGCGTCTACGAGCAGTACTTC
NA	NA	TRBV5-4	TRBJ2-6	CASSLVGLAGANVLTF	TGTGCCAGCAGCTTGGTAGGGTTAGCTGGGGCCAACGTCCTGACTTTC
NA	NA	TRBV18	TRBJ2-3	CASSPGGDTQYF	TGTGCCAGCTCACCGGGTGGGGATACGCAGTATTTT
NA	once	TRBV6-5	TRBJ2-7	CASSYSGGRGEQYF	TGTGCCAGCAGTTACTCGGGGGGGCGAGGAGAGCAGTACTTC
NA	NA	TRBV4-2	TRBJ1-3	CASSQDVGNTIYF	TGTGCCAGCAGCCAGGACGTCGGAAACACCATATATTTT
NA	once	TRBV19	TRBJ1-5	CASSIGQDNQPQHF	TGTGCCAGTAGTATAGGGCAGGACAATCAGCCCCAGCATTTT
NA	once	TRBV11-2	TRBJ1-1	CASSLAGVYTEAFF	TGTGCCAGCAGCTTGGCGGGTGTGTACACTGAAGCTTTCTTT
NA	NA	TRBV2	TRBJ2-3	CASFRDSTDTQYF	TGTGCCAGCTTCCGGGACAGCACAGATACGCAGTATTTT